Below are 18 T cell receptor beta chains sequenced from a single sample in a study of T cells in Graves' hyperthyroidism and ophthalmopathy. TCR beta CDR3 sequences were amplified from RNA transcripts. Researchers ran a first-round RT-PCR on the TCR CDR3 using the HTBI primer set. One entry per CDR3 protein results from TCRdb running MiXCR on the multiplex PCR reads. This table has about 380,000 distinct CDR3 sequences, roughly 14% appearing once. Sequenced: blood. These receptors were collected from a young woman with Graves' ophthalmopathy.

Ten or more counts support this clonotype. The CDR3 nucleotides read TGTGCCAGCAGTTTGTTGGGACAGGGGATCTACGAGCAGTACTTC. This sequence encodes CASSLLGQGIYEQYF. The gene calls are TRBV28 and TRBJ2-7; 10 bases are shared with TRBD1. The CDR3 runs to 15 residues. V lost 3 bases, J lost 3 bases, and 5 bases stayed unmatched. Germline CDR1 and CDR2: MDHEN and SYDVKM.

This clonotype was observed a few times. This chain uses TRBV12-3 or TRBV12-4 with TRBJ1-5; weak D call: TRBD1 (5 bases). Trimming shortened V by 4 bases and J by 6 bases, and 13 bases separated the two germline ends. This CDR3 spans 14 amino acids. CDR3 loop: CASSYGGGGQPQHF. CDR3 bases: TGTGCCAGCAGTTATGGGGGGGGGGGTCAGCCCCAGCATTTT.

This clonotype was seen many times. The chain combines TRBV12-3 or TRBV12-4 with TRBJ1-1; 11 bases agree with TRBD1. The CDR3 contains 18 residues. The V segment lost 2 bases and the J segment 0 bases; nucleotides outside the gene matches: 8. CDR3 amino acids: CASSLFAGTGGVNTEAFF. As DNA, the CDR3 is TGTGCCAGCAGTTTATTTGCTGGGACAGGGGGTGTGAACACTGAAGCTTTCTTT.

Many counts were recorded for this clonotype. This chain links TRBV27 with TRBJ1-1; TRBD1 might be the D (5 bases). V lost 4 bases to trimming and J lost 4 bases, with 13 bases between them. The CDR3 is made up of 14 amino acids. Looked up from germline, CDR1 is MNHEY and CDR2 is SMNVEV (reference sequence). The CDR3 region has the DNA TGTGCCAGCAGTTCGTCGAGGGGTATCACTGAAGCTTTCTTT. Protein: CASSSSRGITEAFF.

This clonotype showed up just a few times. The chain carries TRBV25-1 and TRBJ2-4; a weak D match, TRBD1 (5 bases). This CDR3 spans 13 amino acids. The germline gives CDR1 MGHDK, CDR2 SYGVNS. V was clipped by 7 bases and J by 0 bases, with 7 bases between them. The CDR3 sequence: CASKGLAKNIQYF. CDR3 nucleotide sequence: TGTGCCAGCAAGGGGCTAGCCAAAAACATTCAGTACTTC.

Note on this clonotype: A much more abundant neighbour one base away suggests this may be a read error. The chain joins TRBV27 to TRBJ1-1, with TRBD1 identical over 8 bases. This CDR3 comprises 12 residues. V shed 8 bases and J 9 bases; nucleotides not matched to a gene: 8. Germline CDR1 is MNHEY and CDR2 is SMNVEV (reference sequence). The CDR3 DNA reads TGTGCCAGCTCAGGGGGCGAAACTCAAGCTTTCTTT. Translating gives CASSGGETQAFF.

The sample holds many counts of this clonotype. The chain joins TRBV5-1 to TRBJ1-5, with a tentative D call TRBD1 (5 bases). The CDR3 has 15 residues. The V and J ends lost 0 bases and 4 bases respectively, with 11 bases between them. CDR1 SGHRS and CDR2 YFSETQ come from the germline V gene. This chain's CDR3 is CASSLDGAGNQPQHF. The CDR3 DNA sequence: TGCGCCAGCAGCTTGGACGGGGCAGGTAATCAGCCCCAGCATTTT.

This clonotype has a count of ten or more. J is TRBJ1-1 and V is TRBV6-5, with TRBD1 identical over 7 bases. This CDR3 is built from 19 residues. Trimming at V came to 0 bases and at J to 3 bases, leaving 16 bases not matched to a gene. CDR1 is MNHEY and CDR2 is SVGAGI in the germline V gene. The CDR3 DNA sequence: TGTGCCAGCAGTTACTCCGTGAGGGGGCACAGTCGTTTGTACACTGAAGCTTTCTTT. Its protein product is CASSYSVRGHSRLYTEAFF.

This clonotype came up many times. V is TRBV10-1 and J is TRBJ2-2; D is undetermined. The CDR3 is made up of 13 amino acids. Germline V gene lookup returns CDR1 WNHNN and CDR2 SYGVQD (reference sequence). The V and J ends lost 2 bases and 5 bases respectively, with 6 bases between them. The CDR3 loop reads CASSEVGTGELFF. The CDR3 nucleotides are TGCGCCAGCAGTGAGGTGGGGACCGGGGAGCTGTTTTTT.

This clonotype showed up many times. The rearrangement links TRBV7-9 to TRBJ2-5; D unresolved. Trimming pared 5 bases from V and 1 base from J, leaving 11 bases between. The germline V gene encodes CDR1 SEHNR and CDR2 FQNEAQ (reference sequence). This CDR3 has 14 amino acids. The CDR3 sequence is CASSPPEAQETQYF. CDR3 coding DNA: TGTGCCAGCAGCCCTCCCGAGGCCCAAGAGACCCAGTACTTC.

This chain uses TRBV2 with TRBJ2-2; D gene uncertain. Trimming took 5 bases from V and 5 from J, leaving 12 bases between them. The CDR3 is 14 residues long. Looked up from germline, CDR1 is SNHLY and CDR2 is FYNNEI. CDR3 coding DNA: TGTGCCAGCAGTAAAATCTTTACAACCGGGGAGCTGTTTTTT. Translation gives CASSKIFTTGELFF.

There are many counts of this clonotype. The chain is built from TRBV30 and TRBJ2-3; 7 bases match TRBD2. CDR1 and CDR2 from the germline V gene are GTSNPN and SVGIG (reference sequence). The J segment lost 0 bases and the V segment lost 0 bases, leaving 15 bases of the junction unmatched. The CDR3 loop spans 19 amino acids. The CDR3 DNA follows: TGTGCCTGGAGTGTACGGCCTCCGGCGGCGGGAGTAAGCACAGATACGCAGTATTTT. Its protein is CAWSVRPPAAGVSTDTQYF.

The chain employs TRBV6-1 and TRBJ2-5, with 13 bases matching TRBD2. The CDR3 is made up of 15 amino acids. CDR1 MNHNS and CDR2 SASEGT come from the germline V gene. With V trimmed by 6 bases and J by 4 bases, 5 bases remained unmatched. CDR3 loop: CASSTSGGDGETQYF. The CDR3 DNA follows: TGTGCCAGCAGCACTAGCGGGGGGGATGGAGAGACCCAGTACTTC.

The table lists this clonotype with a few counts. The CDR3 coding sequence is TGCAGTGCTAACCCAGTCGGGGGAACCTACAATGAGCAGTTCTTC. Its translation: CSANPVGGTYNEQFF. The J gene is TRBJ2-1, the V gene TRBV20-1; D might be TRBD2 (6 bases). The germline V gene has CDR1 DFQATT and CDR2 SNEGSKA (reference sequence). This CDR3 is 15 amino acids long. V gave up 4 bases and J gave up 2 bases, with 15 bases separating them.

This clonotype was counted ten times or more. The J gene is TRBJ2-1, the V gene TRBV11-3; the D call may be TRBD1 or TRBD2 (5 bases each). The length of the CDR3 is 16 residues. The V gene's germline CDR1 is SGHNT and CDR2 YENEEA. V was clipped by 5 bases and J by 0 bases, with 14 bases between them. The CDR3: CASSAYVRGSYNEQFF. The CDR3 DNA reads TGTGCCAGCAGCGCTTACGTGAGGGGCTCCTACAATGAGCAGTTCTTC.

This clonotype was seen many times. The chain links TRBV30 to TRBJ2-4, with D maybe TRBD2 (6 bases). CDR3 length: 15 residues. Germline values: CDR1 GTSNPN, CDR2 SVGIG (reference sequence). V lost 5 bases to trimming and J lost 1 base, with 15 bases between them. Here the CDR3 reads CAWSSRGAAKNIQYF. CDR3 sequence (DNA): TGTGCCTGGTCAAGCCGCGGGGCCGCCAAAAACATTCAGTACTTC. Filled out from reference TRBV30 and TRBJ2-4, the complete variable domain reads SQTIHQWPATLVQPVGSPLSLECTVEGTSNPNLYWYRQAAGRGLQLLFYSVGIGQISSEVPQNLSASRPQDRQFILSSKKLLLSDSGFYLCAWSSRGAAKNIQYFGAGTRLSVL.

The sample holds many counts of this clonotype. This sequence joins TRBV7-8 and TRBJ1-1; no definite D call. The CDR3 has 11 amino acids. Germline V CDR1 and CDR2: SGHVS, FQNEAQ. The V end was cut by 6 bases, the J end by 5 bases, with 7 bases between. The CDR3 nucleotides read TGTGCCAGCAGGGTGGCAACTGAAGCTTTCTTT. Translated, it gives CASRVATEAFF.

This chain joins TRBV9 and TRBJ1-2; 10 positions agree with TRBD1. V trimming: 0 bases; J trimming: 5 bases; junction bases outside the gene matches: 7. Germline-derived CDR1 and CDR2 are SGDLS and YYNGEE. This CDR3 comprises 16 residues. CDR3 sequence (DNA): TGTGCCAGCAGCGTAGGCCCGACAGGGGGCGCTTATGGCTACACCTTC. This translates into CASSVGPTGGAYGYTF.